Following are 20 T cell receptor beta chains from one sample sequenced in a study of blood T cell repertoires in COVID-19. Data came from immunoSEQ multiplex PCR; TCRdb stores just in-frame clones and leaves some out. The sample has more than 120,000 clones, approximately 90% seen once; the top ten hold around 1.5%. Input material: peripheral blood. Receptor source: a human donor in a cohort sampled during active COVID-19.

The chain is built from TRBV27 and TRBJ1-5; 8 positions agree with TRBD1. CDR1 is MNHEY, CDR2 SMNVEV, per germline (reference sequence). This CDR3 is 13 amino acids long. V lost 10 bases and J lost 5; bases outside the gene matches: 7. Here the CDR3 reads CATATGVDQPQHF. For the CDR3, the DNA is TGTGCCACCGCGACAGGGGTAGATCAGCCCCAGCATTTT.

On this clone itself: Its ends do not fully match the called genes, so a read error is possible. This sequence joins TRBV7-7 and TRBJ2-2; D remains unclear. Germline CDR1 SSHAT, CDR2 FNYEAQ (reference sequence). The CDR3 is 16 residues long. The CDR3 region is CASSSTRRLATGELFF. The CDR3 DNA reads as TGTGCTAGCAGCTCCACGAGACGACTGGCCACCGGGGAGCTGTTTTTT.

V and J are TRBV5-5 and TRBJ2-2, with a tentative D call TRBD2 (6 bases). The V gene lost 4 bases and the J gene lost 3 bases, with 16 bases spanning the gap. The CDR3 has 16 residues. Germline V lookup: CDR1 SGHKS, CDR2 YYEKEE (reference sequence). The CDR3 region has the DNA TGTGCCAGCAGCAGTCGGTGGGGGGTGGACACCGGGGAGCTGTTTTTT. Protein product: CASSSRWGVDTGELFF.

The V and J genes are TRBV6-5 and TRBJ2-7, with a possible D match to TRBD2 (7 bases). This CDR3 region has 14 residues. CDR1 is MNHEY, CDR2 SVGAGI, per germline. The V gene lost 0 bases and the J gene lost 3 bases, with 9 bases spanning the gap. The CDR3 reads CASSYSRGLYEQYF. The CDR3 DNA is TGTGCCAGCAGTTACTCGCGGGGGCTCTACGAGCAGTACTTC.

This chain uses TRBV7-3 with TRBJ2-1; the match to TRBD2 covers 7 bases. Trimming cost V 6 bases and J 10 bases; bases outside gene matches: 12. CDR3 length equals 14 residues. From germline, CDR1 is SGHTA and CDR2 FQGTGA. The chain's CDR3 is CASSPNYERGEQFF. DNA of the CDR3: TGTGCCAGCAGTCCAAACTATGAGCGGGGCGAGCAGTTCTTC.

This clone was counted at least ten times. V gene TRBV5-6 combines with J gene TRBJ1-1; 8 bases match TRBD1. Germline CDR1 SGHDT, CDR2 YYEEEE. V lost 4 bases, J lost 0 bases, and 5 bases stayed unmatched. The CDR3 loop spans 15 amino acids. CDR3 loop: CASSPQDRVNTEAFF. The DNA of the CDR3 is TGTGCCAGCAGCCCCCAGGACAGGGTGAACACTGAAGCTTTCTTT.

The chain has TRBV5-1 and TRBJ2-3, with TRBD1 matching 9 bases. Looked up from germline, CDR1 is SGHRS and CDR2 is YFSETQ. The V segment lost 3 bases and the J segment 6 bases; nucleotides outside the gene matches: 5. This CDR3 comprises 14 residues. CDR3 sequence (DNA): TGCGCCAGCAGCTGGGGACAGGGTAGGGATACGCAGTATTTT. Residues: CASSWGQGRDTQYF.

This CDR3 reads CASSVGPGTTNTGELFF. The CDR3 DNA reads as TGTGCCAGCAGCGTAGGACCAGGGACTACGAACACCGGGGAGCTGTTTTTT. The chain combines TRBV9 with TRBJ2-2; 7 bases are shared with TRBD2. There are 17 residues in the CDR3. CDR1 is SGDLS and CDR2 is YYNGEE in the germline V gene. With 0 bases clipped from V and 0 bases from J, the junction kept 5 bases outside the gene matches.

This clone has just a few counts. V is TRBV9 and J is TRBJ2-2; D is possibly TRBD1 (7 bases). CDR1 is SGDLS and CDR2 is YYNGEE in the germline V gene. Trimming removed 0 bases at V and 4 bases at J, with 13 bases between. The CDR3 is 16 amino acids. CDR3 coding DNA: TGTGCCAGCAGCGTAGCGGGGCAGGGGGGCACCGGGGAGCTGTTTTTT. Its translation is CASSVAGQGGTGELFF.

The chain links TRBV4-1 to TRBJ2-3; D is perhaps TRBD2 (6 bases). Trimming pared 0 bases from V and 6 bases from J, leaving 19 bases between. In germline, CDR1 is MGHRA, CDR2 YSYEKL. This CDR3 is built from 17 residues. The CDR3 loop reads CASSQDLGGASLDTQYF. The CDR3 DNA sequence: TGCGCCAGCAGCCAAGATCTTGGAGGGGCGAGTTTGGATACGCAGTATTTT.

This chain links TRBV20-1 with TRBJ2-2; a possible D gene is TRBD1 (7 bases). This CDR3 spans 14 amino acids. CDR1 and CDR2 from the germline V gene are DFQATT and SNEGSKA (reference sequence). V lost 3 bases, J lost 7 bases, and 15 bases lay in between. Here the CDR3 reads CSASRRGPVGELFF. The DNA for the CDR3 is TGCAGTGCTAGTAGGAGGGGGCCGGTCGGGGAGCTGTTTTTT.

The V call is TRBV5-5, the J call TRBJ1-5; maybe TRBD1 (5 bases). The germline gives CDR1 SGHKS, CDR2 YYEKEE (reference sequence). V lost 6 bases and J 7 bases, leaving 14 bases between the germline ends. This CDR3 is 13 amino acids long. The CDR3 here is CASTAGEGQPQHF. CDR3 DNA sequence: TGTGCCAGCACAGCGGGGGAGGGACAGCCCCAGCATTTT.

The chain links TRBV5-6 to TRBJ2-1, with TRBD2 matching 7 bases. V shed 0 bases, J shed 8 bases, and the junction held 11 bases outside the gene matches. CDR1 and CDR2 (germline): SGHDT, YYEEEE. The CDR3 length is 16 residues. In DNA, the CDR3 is TGTGCCAGCAGCTTGGTCGAGCGGGGTTTTAACGATGAGCAGTTCTTC. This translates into CASSLVERGFNDEQFF.

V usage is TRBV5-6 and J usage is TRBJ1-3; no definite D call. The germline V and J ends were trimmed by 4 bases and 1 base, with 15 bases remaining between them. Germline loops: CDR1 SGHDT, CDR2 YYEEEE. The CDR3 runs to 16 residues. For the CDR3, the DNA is TGTGCCAGCAGCCTTTTCGACGGGAGATCTGGAAACACCATATATTTT. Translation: CASSLFDGRSGNTIYF.

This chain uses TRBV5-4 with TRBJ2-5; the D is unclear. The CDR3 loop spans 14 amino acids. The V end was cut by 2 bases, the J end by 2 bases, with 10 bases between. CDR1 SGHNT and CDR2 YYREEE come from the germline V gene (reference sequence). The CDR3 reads CASSFGIRQETQYF. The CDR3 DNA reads TGTGCCAGCAGCTTTGGCATCAGGCAAGAGACCCAGTACTTC. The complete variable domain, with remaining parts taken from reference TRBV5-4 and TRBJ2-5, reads ETGVTQSPTHLIKTRGQQVTLRCSSQSGHNTVSWYQQALGQGPQFIFQYYREEENGRGNFPPRFSGLQFPNYSSELNVNALELDDSALYLCASSFGIRQETQYFGPGTRLLVL.

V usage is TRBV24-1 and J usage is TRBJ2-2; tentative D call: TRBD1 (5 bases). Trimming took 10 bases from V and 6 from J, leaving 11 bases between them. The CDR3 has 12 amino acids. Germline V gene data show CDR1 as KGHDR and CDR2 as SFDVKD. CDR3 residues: CATRQGSGELFF. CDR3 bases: TGTGCCACTAGGCAGGGTTCCGGGGAGCTGTTTTTT.

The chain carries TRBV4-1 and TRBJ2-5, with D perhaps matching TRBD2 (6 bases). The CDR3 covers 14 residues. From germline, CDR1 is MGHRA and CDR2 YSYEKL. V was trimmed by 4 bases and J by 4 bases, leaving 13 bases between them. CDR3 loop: CASSPGLASETQYF. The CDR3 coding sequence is TGCGCCAGCAGCCCGGGACTGGCCTCAGAGACCCAGTACTTC.

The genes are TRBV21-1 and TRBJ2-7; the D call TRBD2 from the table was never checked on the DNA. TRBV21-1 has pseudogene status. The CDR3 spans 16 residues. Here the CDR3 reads CASSKDGLAGTYEQYF. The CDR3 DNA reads TGTGCCAGCAGCAAAGATGGGCTAGCGGGGACCTACGAGCAGTACTTC.

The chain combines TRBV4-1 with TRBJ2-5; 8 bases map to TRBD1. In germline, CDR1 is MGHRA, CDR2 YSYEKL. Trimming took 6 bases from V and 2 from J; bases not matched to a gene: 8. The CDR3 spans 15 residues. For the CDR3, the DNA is TGCGCCAGCAGATACCGGGACAGGCCTCAAGAGACCCAGTACTTC. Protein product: CASRYRDRPQETQYF.

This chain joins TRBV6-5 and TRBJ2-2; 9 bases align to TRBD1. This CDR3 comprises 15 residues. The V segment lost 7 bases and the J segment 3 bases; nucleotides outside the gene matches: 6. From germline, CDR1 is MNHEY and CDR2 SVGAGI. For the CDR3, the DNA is TGTGCCAGCAACAAAAGGACAGGGGACACCGGGGAGCTGTTTTTT. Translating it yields CASNKRTGDTGELFF.